The 16 T cell receptor beta chains given below trace back to one sample, sequenced in a study of cytomegalovirus exposure and HLA in healthy donors. TCRdb's copy holds only in-frame clones and misses some; the assay was immunoSEQ multiplex PCR. The table records 150,000 to 200,000 clones, around 82% of them present only once. The sequenced sample was PBMCs. These receptor sequences come from a woman aged 18 to 35 in good health and CMV-seropositive.

The chain is built from TRBV10-3 and TRBJ2-7; TRBD2 might be the D (5 bases). Deletions cut 4 bases from V and 0 bases from J, with 10 bases between. CDR1 and CDR2 (germline): ENHRY, SYGVKD. This CDR3 spans 14 amino acids. The chain's CDR3 is CAISGRESSYEQYF. The CDR3 bases are TGTGCCATCAGTGGACGGGAAAGCTCCTACGAGCAGTACTTC.

This sequence joins TRBV9 and TRBJ1-3; a possible D gene is TRBD1 (5 bases). V gave up 4 bases and J gave up 0 bases, with 11 bases separating them. This CDR3 has 15 amino acids. CDR1 and CDR2 (germline): SGDLS, YYNGEE. The DNA for the CDR3 is TGTGCCAGCAGCACCCAAGGGGTCTCTGGAAACACCATATATTTT. This gives the protein CASSTQGVSGNTIYF.

The J gene is TRBJ1-4, the V gene TRBV5-4; D is uncertain. Germline CDR1 and CDR2: SGHNT and YYREEE (reference sequence). Trimming left V 3 bases short and J 0 bases short, with 12 bases between. The CDR3 sequence is 16 residues long. The CDR3 reads CASSYKLDSTNEKLFF. The CDR3 DNA is TGTGCCAGCAGCTACAAACTAGATTCAACTAATGAAAAACTGTTTTTT.

The J gene is TRBJ2-5, the V gene TRBV29-1; possibly TRBD1 for D (6 bases). This CDR3 is 13 amino acids long. Germline V gene lookup returns CDR1 SQVTM and CDR2 ANQGSEA. The V and J ends lost 7 bases and 6 bases respectively, with 18 bases between them. The CDR3 coding sequence is TGCAGCGGTTGGGACACCCGCCGTAAGACCCAGTACTTC. It yields the protein CSGWDTRRKTQYF. The whole variable domain, remainder taken from reference TRBV29-1 and TRBJ2-5, is SAVISQKPSRDICQRGTSLTIQCQVDSQVTMMFWYRQQPGQSLTLIATANQGSEATYESGFVIDKFPISRPNLTFSTLTVSNMSPEDSSIYLCSGWDTRRKTQYFGPGTRLLVL.

The chain employs TRBV6-1 and TRBJ2-7, with a tentative D call TRBD2 (6 bases). Trimming took off 8 bases at V and 6 bases at J, with 17 bases between the two ends. The CDR3 spans 13 residues. Germline loops: CDR1 MNHNS, CDR2 SASEGT. The DNA of the CDR3 is TGTGCCAGCCTGGATTGGGGAGGTGGCGAGCAGTACTTC. It codes for CASLDWGGGEQYF.

The rearrangement links TRBV18 to TRBJ1-6; tentatively, D is TRBD1 (5 bases). From germline, CDR1 is KGHSH and CDR2 LQKENI. This CDR3 comprises 15 residues. With 6 bases removed from V and 7 bases from J, the gap between germline ends came to 16 bases. The CDR3 reads CASSASGGINSPLHF. CDR3 DNA sequence: TGTGCCAGCTCCGCCAGCGGGGGGATAAATTCACCCCTCCACTTT.

This chain joins TRBV15 and TRBJ1-1; D call uncertain. Trimming removed 5 bases at V and 3 bases at J, with 7 bases between. The germline V gene has CDR1 LNHNV and CDR2 YYDKDF (reference sequence). The CDR3 totals 12 residues. The chain's CDR3 is CATSLTDTEAFF. The CDR3 region has the DNA TGTGCCACCAGCCTTACAGACACTGAAGCTTTCTTT.

The V gene is TRBV5-1, the J gene TRBJ2-3, with 8 positions matching TRBD2. The CDR3 runs to 15 residues. Germline V gene sequence: CDR1 SGHRS, CDR2 YFSETQ. V gave up 4 bases and J gave up 4 bases; unmatched junction bases: 8. The CDR3 here is CASSARGGVSDTQYF. CDR3 nucleotide sequence: TGCGCCAGCAGCGCACGGGGGGGCGTCTCAGATACGCAGTATTTT.

The chain links TRBV5-4 to TRBJ1-1; no clear D gene. CDR1 is SGHNT, CDR2 YYREEE, per germline (reference sequence). Trimming took off 4 bases at V and 4 bases at J, with 20 bases between the two ends. The CDR3 is 16 residues long. The DNA of the CDR3 is TGTGCCAGCAGCCCCAGCGTCGGCATTTCGTCCACTGAAGCTTTCTTT. Translating gives CASSPSVGISSTEAFF.

The chain carries TRBV28 and TRBJ2-5; D call uncertain. V was cut by 10 bases and J by 2 bases, with 17 bases left in between. This CDR3 has 14 residues. Germline CDR1 reads MDHEN; CDR2 reads SYDVKM. The CDR3 sequence is CAIRSTLRQETQYF. DNA for the CDR3: TGTGCCATACGAAGCACTCTCCGACAAGAGACCCAGTACTTC. Based on the CDR3 plus reference TRBV28 and TRBJ2-5, the full variable domain is DVKVTQSSRYLVKRTGEKVFLECVQDMDHENMFWYRQDPGLGLRLIYFSYDVKMKEKGDIPEGYSVSREKKERFSLILESASTNQTSMYLCAIRSTLRQETQYFGPGTRLLVL.

This sequence joins TRBV27 and TRBJ1-4, with unresolved D. V gave up 0 bases and J gave up 5 bases, with 13 bases separating them. Germline CDR1 is MNHEY and CDR2 is SMNVEV (reference sequence). The CDR3 spans 16 residues. CDR3 amino acids: CASSLSPARVNEKLFF. For the CDR3, the DNA is TGTGCCAGCAGTTTATCCCCCGCGCGCGTGAATGAAAAACTGTTTTTT.

In this sample, this clone turned up once. The rearrangement joins TRBV4-1 to TRBJ2-7, with TRBD1 matching over 8 bases. The V and J ends lost 5 bases and 6 bases, in that order; junction bases with no gene match: 15. Germline V gene sequence: CDR1 MGHRA, CDR2 YSYEKL. The CDR3 extends over 16 amino acids. Here the CDR3 DNA reads TGCGCCAGCAGCGTTACGACTGGACAGGGAGGTCGCGAGCAGTACTTC. It codes for CASSVTTGQGGREQYF.

This clone occurred a few times. The rearrangement joins TRBV25-1 to TRBJ1-5, with no clear D. Germline lookup yields CDR1 MGHDK and CDR2 SYGVNS. The CDR3 is 14 residues long. Trimming stripped 3 bases from V and 6 bases from J, with 12 bases between. The CDR3 spells CASSEFEDAQPQHF. In DNA, the CDR3 is TGTGCCAGCAGTGAGTTTGAGGATGCTCAGCCCCAGCATTTT.

The gene calls are TRBV5-1 and TRBJ2-1; 9 bases map to TRBD2. This CDR3 spans 17 amino acids. From germline, CDR1 is SGHRS and CDR2 YFSETQ. V lost 6 bases and J lost 4; bases outside the gene matches: 14. CDR3 sequence reads: CASKRDTGLANYNEQFF. The CDR3 DNA follows: TGCGCCAGCAAACGGGACACCGGACTAGCGAATTACAATGAGCAGTTCTTC.

This clone came up a few times. The chain uses TRBV10-1 and TRBJ2-7; D is unclear. Trimming removed 10 bases from V and 0 bases from J, with 13 bases in between. This CDR3 contains 13 residues. Looked up from germline, CDR1 is WNHNN and CDR2 is SYGVQD (reference sequence). This chain's CDR3 is CAIHSFGSYEQYF. CDR3 DNA sequence: TGCGCCATCCACTCTTTTGGCTCCTACGAGCAGTACTTC.

V is TRBV9 and J is TRBJ1-1; 9 bases line up with TRBD1. Germline V CDR1 and CDR2: SGDLS, YYNGEE. This CDR3 has 14 amino acids. The trim removed 3 bases at V and 4 bases at J, leaving 4 bases unmatched. The CDR3 sequence: CASSAMTGGTEAFF. Written as DNA, the CDR3 is TGTGCCAGCAGCGCTATGACAGGGGGCACTGAAGCTTTCTTT.